The 23 T cell receptor beta chains listed next were all sequenced from one sample in a study of cytomegalovirus exposure and HLA in healthy donors. Assay used: immunoSEQ multiplex PCR; TCRdb lists only in-frame clones, some missing. Found here are roughly 50,000 clones, 93% of them singletons; the top ten hold around 1.7%. Sequencing was performed on PBMCs. These receptors all stem from a woman aged 18-35 years in good health and CMV-seropositive.

The rearrangement uses TRBV6-6 and TRBJ2-2, with D tentatively TRBD1 (6 bases). From germline, CDR1 is MNHNY and CDR2 SVGAGI (reference sequence). The CDR3 sequence is 15 residues long. Trimming took off 5 bases at V and 4 bases at J, with 14 bases between the two ends. Here the CDR3 DNA reads TGTGCCAGCAGTGCCTACGACAGGACCACCGGGGAGCTGTTTTTT. Translated: CASSAYDRTTGELFF.

The J gene is TRBJ1-1, the V gene TRBV7-3, with 8 bases fitting TRBD1. The CDR3 consists of 13 residues. With V trimmed by 5 bases and J by 3 bases, 2 bases remained unmatched. Germline V gives CDR1 SGHTA, CDR2 FQGTGA. The CDR3 region is CASSVQGDTEAFF. CDR3 sequence (DNA): TGTGCCAGCAGCGTACAGGGGGACACTGAAGCTTTCTTT.

This rearrangement joins TRBV30 to TRBJ2-7, with 9 bases fitting TRBD2. The CDR3 runs 15 residues. Trimming took 5 bases from V and 4 from J; bases not matched to a gene: 12. Per germline, CDR1 GTSNPN and CDR2 SVGIG (reference sequence). The CDR3 is CAWGRGTSRFYEQYF. The DNA for the CDR3 is TGTGCCTGGGGTAGAGGGACTAGCAGATTTTACGAGCAGTACTTC.

The V call is TRBV6-4, the J call TRBJ2-3, with 9 bases fitting TRBD2. The CDR3 consists of 14 residues. The germline V gene has CDR1 MRHNA and CDR2 SNTAGT. V was clipped by 5 bases and J by 1 base; unmatched bases: 1. CDR3 in amino acids: CASSSSGGTDTQYF. The CDR3 nucleotides are TGTGCCAGCAGTTCTAGCGGGGGCACAGATACGCAGTATTTT.

This chain uses TRBV27 with TRBJ1-5, with D possibly matching TRBD1 (5 bases). Trimming took 5 bases from V and 2 from J, leaving 13 bases between them. CDR3 length: 15 residues. Germline V gene data show CDR1 as MNHEY and CDR2 as SMNVEV (reference sequence). CDR3 DNA: TGTGCCAGCAGTGTAACCAGGGTTGGCAATCAGCCCCAGCATTTT. Residues: CASSVTRVGNQPQHF.

This chain joins TRBV7-9 and TRBJ1-2; tentative D call: TRBD1 (6 bases). Germline V gene data show CDR1 as SEHNR and CDR2 as FQNEAQ (reference sequence). The V end lost 5 bases, the J end lost 2 bases, and 15 bases lay between the germline ends. This CDR3 is built from 15 residues. CDR3 protein: CASSHPQGRNYGYTF. The CDR3 bases are TGTGCCAGCAGCCATCCACAGGGTAGGAACTATGGCTACACCTTC.

CDR3 DNA: TGTGCCAGCAGTGAAAGCAGGGACAGCGGGGAGCTGTTTTTT. This gives the protein CASSESRDSGELFF. The rearrangement joins TRBV25-1 to TRBJ2-2, with 7 positions matching TRBD1. Trimming removed 2 bases from V and 7 bases from J; junction bases left unmatched: 4. The CDR3 covers 14 residues. Per the germline V gene, CDR1 is MGHDK and CDR2 is SYGVNS.

This rearrangement joins TRBV12-5 to TRBJ2-3; D possibly corresponds to TRBD1 (6 bases). This CDR3 is built from 15 residues. The germline gives CDR1 LGHNT, CDR2 FRNRAP. V was clipped by 1 base and J by 2 bases, with 10 bases between them. CDR3 in amino acids: CASGLADRFTDTQYF. CDR3 in DNA: TGTGCTAGTGGTTTGGCCGACAGGTTCACAGATACGCAGTATTTT.

This chain uses TRBV7-8 with TRBJ1-6; D is undetermined. The CDR3 runs to 17 residues. From germline, CDR1 is SGHVS and CDR2 FQNEAQ. Trimming took off 0 bases at V and 7 bases at J, with 16 bases between the two ends. The CDR3 DNA is TGTGCCAGCAGCTTAGCGGTGAGGGCAGCTAGCAATTCACCCCTCCACTTT. Protein: CASSLAVRAASNSPLHF. The complete variable domain, with remaining parts taken from reference TRBV7-8 and TRBJ1-6, reads GAGVSQSPRYKVAKRGQDVALRCDPISGHVSLFWYQQALGQGPEFLTYFQNEAQLDKSGLPSDRFFAERPEGSVSTLKIQRTQQEDSAVYLCASSLAVRAASNSPLHFGNGTRLTVT.

The chain has TRBV19 and TRBJ1-6, with 10 bases lining up with TRBD1. Germline-derived CDR1 and CDR2 are LNHDA and SQIVND (reference sequence). This CDR3 comprises 15 residues. V shed 3 bases, J shed 11 bases, and the junction held 7 bases outside the gene matches. CDR3 sequence (DNA): TGTGCCAGTAGTATTGGAAGGACAGGGGGTCCACCCCTCCACTTT. The encoded protein is CASSIGRTGGPPLHF.

The chain links TRBV5-5 to TRBJ2-1, with 7 bases that match TRBD1. Germline V CDR1 and CDR2: SGHKS, YYEKEE (reference sequence). The CDR3 spans 15 residues. Trimming cost V 4 bases and J 1 base; bases outside gene matches: 5. CDR3 nucleotides: TGTGCCAGCAGCGTCGACAGGGTATCCTACAATGAGCAGTTCTTC. This gives the protein CASSVDRVSYNEQFF. Filled out from reference TRBV5-5 and TRBJ2-1, the complete variable domain reads DAGVTQSPTHLIKTRGQQVTLRCSPISGHKSVSWYQQVLGQGPQFIFQYYEKEERGRGNFPDRFSARQFPNYSSELNVNALLLGDSALYLCASSVDRVSYNEQFFGPGTRLTVL.

This clone was picked up one time. This sequence joins TRBV5-1 and TRBJ2-1; 9 bases are a match to TRBD2. The CDR3 spans 14 residues. The germline gives CDR1 SGHRS, CDR2 YFSETQ. With 0 bases clipped from V and 8 bases from J, the junction kept 3 bases outside the gene matches. The CDR3 region is CASSLGLAVDEQFF. The CDR3 DNA reads as TGCGCCAGCAGCTTGGGACTAGCGGTGGATGAGCAGTTCTTC.

This clone was seen just once. This sequence joins TRBV6-1 and TRBJ1-1; D ambiguous. The CDR3 contains 15 residues. The germline CDR1 and CDR2 sequences are MNHNS and SASEGT. V lost 6 bases, J lost 1 base, and 15 bases lay in between. The CDR3 DNA follows: TGTGCCAGCAGAAATATGCAGGCCCCGAACACTGAAGCTTTCTTT. It codes for CASRNMQAPNTEAFF.

This chain links TRBV27 with TRBJ2-5; D possibly corresponds to TRBD2 (5 bases). In germline, CDR1 is MNHEY, CDR2 SMNVEV (reference sequence). Trimming removed 1 base from V and 5 bases from J, with 8 bases in between. The CDR3 contains 13 residues. The CDR3 protein is CASSLFGVETQYF. The CDR3, as DNA: TGTGCCAGCAGTTTATTCGGGGTGGAGACCCAGTACTTC.

The V and J genes are TRBV4-1 and TRBJ2-4; D may be TRBD2 (6 bases). Germline values: CDR1 MGHRA, CDR2 YSYEKL. V lost 1 base and J lost 2, with 9 bases in between. The CDR3 consists of 15 residues. The chain's CDR3 is CASSQVEGSKNIQYF. In DNA, the CDR3 is TGCGCCAGCAGCCAAGTGGAGGGTTCCAAAAACATTCAGTACTTC.

This chain uses TRBV6-4 with TRBJ2-1, with 10 bases matching TRBD2. CDR1 MRHNA and CDR2 SNTAGT come from the germline V gene. This CDR3 has 15 residues. Trimming took 0 bases from V and 7 from J; bases not matched to a gene: 3. CDR3 DNA: TGTGCCAGCAGTGACTCAGCGGGGGGGATGAATGAGCAGTTCTTC. It yields the protein CASSDSAGGMNEQFF.

CDR3 sequence: CASSQDPAGPPSYNEQFF. The CDR3 nucleotides are TGCGCCAGCAGCCAAGATCCAGCGGGTCCGCCCTCCTACAATGAGCAGTTCTTC. The genes are TRBV4-1 and TRBJ2-1; TRBD2 might be the D (6 bases). Deletions cut 0 bases from V and 0 bases from J, with 15 bases between. The CDR3 runs 18 residues. CDR1 and CDR2 (germline): MGHRA, YSYEKL.

The chain recombines TRBV7-8 with TRBJ2-7; TRBD2 matches at 13 bases. The V gene end was trimmed by 3 bases and the J gene end by 5 bases; junction bases not matched to a gene: 4. The CDR3 sequence is 15 residues long. Germline CDR1 reads SGHVS; CDR2 reads FQNEAQ. In DNA, the CDR3 is TGTGCCAGCAGCTTCCGACTAGCGGGGGGTCACGAGCAGTACTTC. Protein: CASSFRLAGGHEQYF.

The chain links TRBV7-9 to TRBJ2-7; 10 bases align to TRBD2. Trimming at V came to 2 bases and at J to 5 bases, leaving 6 bases not matched to a gene. CDR1 SEHNR and CDR2 FQNEAQ come from the germline V gene (reference sequence). This CDR3 contains 15 residues. In DNA form, the CDR3 reads TGTGCCAGCAGCTTATCTCTAGCGGGGGCCCACGAGCAGTACTTC. Its translation: CASSLSLAGAHEQYF.

V is TRBV2 and J is TRBJ1-2, with D unclear. The V end was cut by 6 bases, the J end by 3 bases, with 14 bases between. This CDR3 is 14 amino acids long. The V gene's germline CDR1 is SNHLY and CDR2 FYNNEI. CDR3 residues: CASRPSFLDYGYTF. The CDR3 coding sequence is TGTGCCAGCAGACCGTCGTTTCTAGACTATGGCTACACCTTC. The full variable domain, completed using reference TRBV2 and TRBJ1-2, is EPEVTQTPSHQVTQMGQEVILRCVPISNHLYFYWYRQILGQKVEFLVSFYNNEISEKSEIFDDQFSVERPDGSNFTLKIRSTKLEDSAMYFCASRPSFLDYGYTFGSGTRLTVV.

The rearrangement uses TRBV27 and TRBJ1-5; 8 bases are a match to TRBD1. Germline values: CDR1 MNHEY, CDR2 SMNVEV (reference sequence). The CDR3 spans 13 residues. V lost 6 bases, J lost 5 bases, and 3 bases stayed unmatched. CDR3 region: CASRRDRYQPQHF. Here the CDR3 DNA reads TGTGCCAGCAGACGGGACAGGTATCAGCCCCAGCATTTT.

The V and J genes are TRBV29-1 and TRBJ2-5; D unclear. V lost 5 bases and J lost 1, with 8 bases in between. Germline V lookup: CDR1 SQVTM, CDR2 ANQGSEA. The length of the CDR3 is 12 residues. CDR3 protein: CSVNRLQETQYF. DNA for the CDR3: TGCAGCGTTAATCGACTCCAAGAGACCCAGTACTTC.

The chain employs TRBV4-3 and TRBJ2-2, with unresolved D. The V end lost 2 bases, the J end lost 8 bases, and 12 bases lay between the germline ends. In germline, CDR1 is LGHNA, CDR2 YSLEER. The CDR3 is 14 residues long. The CDR3 sequence: CASSQKIEAGELFF. The CDR3 region has the DNA TGCGCCAGCAGCCAAAAGATAGAGGCTGGGGAGCTGTTTTTT.